This T cell receptor (beta chain) was recorded in a study of technical replicates of blood from a handful of donors. This CDR3 region has 14 residues. Trimming cost V 0 bases and J 3 bases, with 11 bases left between them. CDR1 and CDR2 (germline): GTSNPN, SVGIG (reference sequence). Assay: immunoSEQ multiplex PCR; the TCRdb copy retains only in-frame clones and omits some. The sample has roughly 68,000 clones, 95% to 97% seen once; the top ten hold 0.25% to 0.35%. The clonotype originates from a human donor in good health. The sample comprised T cells isolated from PBMCs. This chain uses TRBV30 with TRBJ1-2, with D perhaps matching TRBD1 (5 bases). Here the CDR3 DNA reads TGTGCCTGGAGTGTAAACGGCAGGGACTATGGCTACACCTTC. Translated: CAWSVNGRDYGYTF.